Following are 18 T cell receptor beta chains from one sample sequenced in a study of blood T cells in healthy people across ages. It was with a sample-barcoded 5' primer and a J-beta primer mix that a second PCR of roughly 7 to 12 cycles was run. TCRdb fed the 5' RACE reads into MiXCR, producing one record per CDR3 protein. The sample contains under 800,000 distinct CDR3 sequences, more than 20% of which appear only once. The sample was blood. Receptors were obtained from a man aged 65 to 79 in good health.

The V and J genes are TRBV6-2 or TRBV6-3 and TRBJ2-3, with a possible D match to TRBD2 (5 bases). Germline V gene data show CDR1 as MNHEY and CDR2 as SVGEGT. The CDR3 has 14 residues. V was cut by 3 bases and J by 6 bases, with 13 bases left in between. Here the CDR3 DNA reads TGTGCCAGCAGTTATCTAGTGGGAGAGGATACGCAGTATTTT. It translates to CASSYLVGEDTQYF.

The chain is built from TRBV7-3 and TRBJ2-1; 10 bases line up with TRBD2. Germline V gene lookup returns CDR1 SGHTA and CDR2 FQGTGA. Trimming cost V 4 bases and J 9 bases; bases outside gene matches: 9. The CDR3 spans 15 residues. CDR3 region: CASSSRASGSFEQFF. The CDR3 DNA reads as TGTGCCAGCAGCTCAAGAGCTAGCGGGAGCTTTGAGCAGTTCTTC.

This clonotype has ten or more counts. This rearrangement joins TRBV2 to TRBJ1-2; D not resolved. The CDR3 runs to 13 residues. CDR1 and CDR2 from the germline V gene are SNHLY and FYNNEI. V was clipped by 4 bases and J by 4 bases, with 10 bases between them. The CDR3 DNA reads TGTGCCAGCAGTGCGATCACCTCCTATGGCTACACCTTC. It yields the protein CASSAITSYGYTF.

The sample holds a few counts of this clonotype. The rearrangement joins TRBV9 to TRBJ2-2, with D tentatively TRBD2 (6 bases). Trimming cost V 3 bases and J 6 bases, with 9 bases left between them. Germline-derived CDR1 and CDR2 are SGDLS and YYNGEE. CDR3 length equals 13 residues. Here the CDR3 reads CASSGPSAGELFF. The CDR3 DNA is TGTGCCAGCAGCGGACCTAGCGCCGGGGAGCTGTTTTTT. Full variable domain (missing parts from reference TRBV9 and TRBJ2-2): DSGVTQTPKHLITATGQRVTLRCSPRSGDLSVYWYQQSLDQGLQFLIQYYNGEERAKGNILERFSAQQFPDLHSELNLSSLELGDSALYFCASSGPSAGELFFGEGSRLTVL.

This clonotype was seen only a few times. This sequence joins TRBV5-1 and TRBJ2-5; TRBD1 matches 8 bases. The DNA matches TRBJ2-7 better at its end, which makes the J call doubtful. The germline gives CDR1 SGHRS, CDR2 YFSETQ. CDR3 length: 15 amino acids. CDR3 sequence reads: CASSLDPGGPYEQYF. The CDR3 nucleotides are TGCGCCAGCAGCTTGGATCCAGGGGGCCCCTACGAGCAGTACTTC.

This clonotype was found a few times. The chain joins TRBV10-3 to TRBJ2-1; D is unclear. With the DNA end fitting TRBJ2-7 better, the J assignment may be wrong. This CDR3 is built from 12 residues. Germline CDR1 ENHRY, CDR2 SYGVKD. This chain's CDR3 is CAISDQAYEQYF. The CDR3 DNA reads TGTGCCATCAGTGACCAAGCCTACGAGCAGTACTTC.

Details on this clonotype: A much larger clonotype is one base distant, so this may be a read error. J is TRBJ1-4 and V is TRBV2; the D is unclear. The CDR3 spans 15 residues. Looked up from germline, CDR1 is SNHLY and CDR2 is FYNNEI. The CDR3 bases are TGTGCCACCAGTGAGCATAGAGGAGCTAATGAAAAACTGTTTTTT. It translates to CATSEHRGANEKLFF.

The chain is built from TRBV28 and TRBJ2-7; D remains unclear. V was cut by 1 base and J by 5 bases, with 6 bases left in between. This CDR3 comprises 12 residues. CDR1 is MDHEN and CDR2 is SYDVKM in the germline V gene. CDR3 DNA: TGTGCCAGCAGTTTATTGAGCAACGAGCAGTACTTC. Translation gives CASSLLSNEQYF. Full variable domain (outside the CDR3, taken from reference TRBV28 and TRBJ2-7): DVKVTQSSRYLVKRTGEKVFLECVQDMDHENMFWYRQDPGLGLRLIYFSYDVKMKEKGDIPEGYSVSREKKERFSLILESASTNQTSMYLCASSLLSNEQYFGPGTRLTVT.

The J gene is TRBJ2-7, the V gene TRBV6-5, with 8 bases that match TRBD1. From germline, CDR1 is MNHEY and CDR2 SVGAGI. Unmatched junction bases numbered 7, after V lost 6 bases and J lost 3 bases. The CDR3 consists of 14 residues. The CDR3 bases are TGTGCCAGCAGGATCGGACAGGGAGACTACGAGCAGTACTTC. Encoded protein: CASRIGQGDYEQYF.

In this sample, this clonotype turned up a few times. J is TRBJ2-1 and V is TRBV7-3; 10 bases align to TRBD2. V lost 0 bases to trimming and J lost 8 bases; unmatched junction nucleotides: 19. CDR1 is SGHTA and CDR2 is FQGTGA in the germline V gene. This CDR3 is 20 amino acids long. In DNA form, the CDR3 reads TGTGCCAGCAGCTTAACGCCCACTAGCGGGGAGATATTAAAAATGGATGAGCAGTTCTTC. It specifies CASSLTPTSGEILKMDEQFF.

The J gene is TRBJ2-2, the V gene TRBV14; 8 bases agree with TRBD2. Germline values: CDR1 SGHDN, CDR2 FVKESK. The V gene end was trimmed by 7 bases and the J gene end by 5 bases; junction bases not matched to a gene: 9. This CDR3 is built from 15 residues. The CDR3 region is CASMSAAGGTGELFF. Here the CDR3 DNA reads TGTGCCAGCATGTCGGCGGCGGGAGGTACCGGGGAGCTGTTTTTT.

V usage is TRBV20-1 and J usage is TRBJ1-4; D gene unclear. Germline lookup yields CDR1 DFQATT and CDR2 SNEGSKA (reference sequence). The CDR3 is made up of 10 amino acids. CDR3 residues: CISEGEKLFF. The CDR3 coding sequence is TGCATCTCAGAGGGTGAAAAACTGTTTTTT.

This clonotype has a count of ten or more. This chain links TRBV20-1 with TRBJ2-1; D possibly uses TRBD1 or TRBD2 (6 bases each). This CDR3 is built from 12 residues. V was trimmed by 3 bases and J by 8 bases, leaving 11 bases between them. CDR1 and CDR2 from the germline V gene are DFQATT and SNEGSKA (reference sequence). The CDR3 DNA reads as TGCAGTGCTAGCCGGGGGCGCGATGAGCAGTTCTTC. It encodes CSASRGRDEQFF.

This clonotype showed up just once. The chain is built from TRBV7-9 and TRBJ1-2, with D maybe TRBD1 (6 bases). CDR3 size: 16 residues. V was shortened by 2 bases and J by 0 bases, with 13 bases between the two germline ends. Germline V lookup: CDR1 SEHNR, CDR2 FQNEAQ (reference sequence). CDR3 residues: CASSLTGTSSNYGYTF. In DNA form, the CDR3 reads TGTGCCAGCAGCTTAACCGGGACAAGCTCTAACTATGGCTACACCTTC. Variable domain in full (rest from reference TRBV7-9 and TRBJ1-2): DTGVSQNPRHKITKRGQNVTFRCDPISEHNRLYWYRQTLGQGPEFLTYFQNEAQLEKSRLLSDRFSAERPKGSFSTLEIQRTEQGDSAMYLCASSLTGTSSNYGYTFGSGTRLTVV.

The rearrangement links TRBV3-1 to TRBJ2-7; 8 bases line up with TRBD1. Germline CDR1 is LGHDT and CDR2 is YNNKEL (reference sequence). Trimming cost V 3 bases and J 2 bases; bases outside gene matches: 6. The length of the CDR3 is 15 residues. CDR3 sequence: CASSQDAGQAYEQYF. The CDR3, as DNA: TGTGCCAGCAGCCAGGACGCGGGACAGGCCTACGAGCAGTACTTC.

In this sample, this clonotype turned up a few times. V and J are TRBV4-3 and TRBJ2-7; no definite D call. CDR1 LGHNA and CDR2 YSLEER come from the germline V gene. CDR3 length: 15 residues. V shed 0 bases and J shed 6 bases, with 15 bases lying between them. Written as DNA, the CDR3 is TGCGCCAGCAGCCAAGAATGGGGTACCCAGCGCGAGCAGTACTTC. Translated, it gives CASSQEWGTQREQYF.

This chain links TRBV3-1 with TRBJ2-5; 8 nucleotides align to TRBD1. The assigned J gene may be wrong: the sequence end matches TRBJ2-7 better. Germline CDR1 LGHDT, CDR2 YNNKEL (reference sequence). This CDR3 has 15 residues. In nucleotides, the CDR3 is TGTGCCAGCAGCCAAGTTAGCACAGGGGGTAACGAGCAGTACTTC. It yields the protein CASSQVSTGGNEQYF.

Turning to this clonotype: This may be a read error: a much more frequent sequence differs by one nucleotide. Here the CDR3 reads CASSPSAGVQETQYF. DNA of the CDR3: TGTGCCAGCAGTCCATCCGCGGGAGTCCAAGAGACCCAGTACTTC. V and J are TRBV12-3 or TRBV12-4 and TRBJ2-5; TRBD2 matches 7 bases. Trimming at V came to 5 bases and at J to 1 base, leaving 7 bases not matched to a gene. The CDR3 totals 15 residues.